A selection of T cell receptor beta chains follows, all from one sample in a study of cytomegalovirus exposure and HLA in healthy donors. Using immunoSEQ multiplex PCR, the repertoire was profiled, and TCRdb retains in-frame clones only, with some absent. The top ten hold 1% of the sample, which has 150,000 to 200,000 clones, around 85% seen once. What was sequenced was PBMCs. The origin of the receptors is a boy aged 2 to 9 in good health and CMV-seronegative. Each CDR3 is given with its conserved first and last residue. D genes are given only for firm matches. Not all rows give a size; the values are once, few, many and, for expanded clones, a class.

j_gene	abundance	d_gene	v_gene	CDR3nt	CDR3aa
TRBJ2-5	.	.	TRBV29-1	TGCAGCGCCGTGCGCGGGGTATGGAAAGAGACCCAGTACTTC	CSAVRGVWKETQYF
TRBJ2-4	.	TRBD2	TRBV28	TGTGCCAGCAGCCACGGAGCGGGGGCACACATTCAGTACTTC	CASSHGAGAHIQYF
TRBJ2-7	.	.	TRBV11-2	TGTGCCAGCAGCTTAGCAGCGGTAACCTACGAGCAGTACTTC	CASSLAAVTYEQYF
TRBJ2-7	.	TRBD1	TRBV5-1	TGCGCCAGCAGCTCTCTCTATAGACAGGGGACAGCCTACGAGCAGTACTTC	CASSSLYRQGTAYEQYF
TRBJ1-1	once	TRBD1	TRBV6-5	TGTGCCAGCAGCCAGTACAGGGGAGCTTTCTTT	CASSQYRGAFF
TRBJ1-2	.	.	TRBV7-9	TGTTCCAGCAGCTCTGGGGGGTCGGGAGGCTACACCTTC	CSSSSGGSGGYTF
TRBJ2-7	.	TRBD2	TRBV29-1	TGCAGCGTTGAAATCCTATCTAAGACTAGCGGGAGCTACGAGCAGTACTTC	CSVEILSKTSGSYEQYF
TRBJ2-1	.	.	TRBV2	TGTGCCAGCAGTCCCCGGCGGGTAGCCTACAATGAGCAGTTCTTC	CASSPRRVAYNEQFF
TRBJ2-1	once	.	TRBV6-5	TGTGCCAGCAGTTACTCGCAGGGCTCGGCGATGGAGCAGTTCTTC	CASSYSQGSAMEQFF
TRBJ2-3	.	.	TRBV7-9	TGTTCCAGCAGCTCGGGGACTCTAGTGACAGATACGCAGTATTTT	CSSSSGTLVTDTQYF
TRBJ2-5	.	TRBD2	TRBV10-3	TGTGCCATCAGAGATGAAGGGCTAGCGGGAGGGCCCCAGTACTTC	CAIRDEGLAGGPQYF
TRBJ2-7	.	TRBD1	TRBV25-1	TGTGCCAGCAGTGGAATGACAGGGAGCCCTCCGTCCTACGAGCAGTACTTC	CASSGMTGSPPSYEQYF
TRBJ2-7	.	.	TRBV9	TGTGCCAGCAGCCCCGCCGGGGTTGACTACGAGCAGTACTTC	CASSPAGVDYEQYF
TRBJ1-1	few	.	TRBV7-6	TGTGCCAGCAGCTCACCAGGGCAGGGTGCACCTGAAGCTTTCTTT	CASSSPGQGAPEAFF
TRBJ2-5	.	TRBD1	TRBV9	TGTGCCAGCAGGTTGGGACAGGGCTTAGGAGAGACCCAGTACTTC	CASRLGQGLGETQYF
TRBJ1-1	.	.	TRBV5-1	TGCGCCAGCAGCCGAGGACAGATCACCCCCCAGCTGAACACTGAAGCTTTCTTT	CASSRGQITPQLNTEAFF
TRBJ2-6	.	.	TRBV27	TGTGCCAGCAGTTTGATGGGGCTGGGCTCTGGGGCCAACGTCCTGACTTTC	CASSLMGLGSGANVLTF
TRBJ1-1	.	.	TRBV19	TGTGCCAGTAGTATTGGGGCGGCTGAAGCTTTCTTT	CASSIGAAEAFF
TRBJ1-2	once	.	TRBV9	TGTGCCAGCAGCGGAACAGGGTTCGGTGGCTACACCTTC	CASSGTGFGGYTF
TRBJ2-7	.	TRBD1	TRBV7-8	TGTGCCAGCAGAAGGCCCGGACAGGACTACGAGCAGTACTTC	CASRRPGQDYEQYF
TRBJ1-1	.	.	TRBV7-9	TGTGCCAGCAGCTTCAGCGGTGAAGCTTTCTTT	CASSFSGEAFF
TRBJ2-3	once	TRBD2	TRBV19	TGTGCCAGTAGTATCACTAGCGGGGGGCCATTTGATACGCAGTATTTT	CASSITSGGPFDTQYF
TRBJ1-4	once	.	TRBV7-9	TGTGCCAGCAGCTCCAGGGGCGCAGCTAATGAAAAACTGTTTTTT	CASSSRGAANEKLFF
TRBJ1-1	.	TRBD1	TRBV6-4	TGTGCCAGCAGGGTTCAGGGGGGGAACACTGAAGCTTTCTTT	CASRVQGGNTEAFF
TRBJ2-3	.	TRBD1	TRBV6-5	TGTGCCAGCAGTCCGGGACAGGGCACAGATACGCAGTATTTT	CASSPGQGTDTQYF
TRBJ1-3	.	.	TRBV2	TGTGCCAGCAGTGTAAAAGGGGCGAAGTCTGGAAACACCATATATTTT	CASSVKGAKSGNTIYF
TRBJ1-2	once	.	TRBV7-2	TGTGCCAGCAGCTTAGCGGACAAATTCTATGGCTACACCTTC	CASSLADKFYGYTF
TRBJ2-7	once	.	TRBV25-1	TGTGCCAGCAGCGATCTTGCTCAGGGCGGCTACTACGAGCAGTACTTC	CASSDLAQGGYYEQYF
TRBJ2-2	.	.	TRBV4-1	TGCGCCAGCAGCCAAGTCGGCACCGGGAGGGAGCTGTTTTTT	CASSQVGTGRELFF
TRBJ2-7	.	TRBD2	TRBV4-2	TGTGCCAGCAGCCAAGAGGTAGCGGGAGCCTACGAGCAGTACTTC	CASSQEVAGAYEQYF
TRBJ2-7	.	TRBD1	TRBV19	TGTGCCAGTAGGTTCTCGGGACAGGGCGGCTACGAGCAGTACTTC	CASRFSGQGGYEQYF
TRBJ1-4	.	.	TRBV29-1	TGCAGCGTACGGGGGAAGGGCGAAAAACTGTTTTTT	CSVRGKGEKLFF
TRBJ2-3	few	TRBD2	TRBV4-1	TGCGCCAGCAGCCAGTTAGCGGGGAGCACAGATACGCAGTATTTT	CASSQLAGSTDTQYF
TRBJ2-3	.	TRBD2	TRBV19	TGTGCAACTAGCGGGGGCACAGATACGCAGTATTTT	CATSGGTDTQYF
TRBJ1-5	.	TRBD1	TRBV5-1	TGCGCCAGCAGCGAAAGGACAGGGGGGGATCAGCCCCAGCATTTT	CASSERTGGDQPQHF